Below are 24 T cell receptor beta chains sequenced from a single sample in a study of T-cell memory formation after mild COVID-19. TCRdb fed the 5' RACE reads into MiXCR, producing one record per CDR3 protein. Of 470,000 or so distinct CDR3 sequences listed, 15% to 20% are singletons. Material for sequencing was PBMCs or a T cell subset sorted from them (not recorded which). These receptor sequences come from a man younger than 30 who had mild COVID-19 (a few samples of this study predate the infection). Cell type and time point are not known.

The table lists this clonotype with a few counts. V and J are TRBV5-1 and TRBJ1-2; tentative D call: TRBD1 (5 bases). The germline V gene encodes CDR1 SGHRS and CDR2 YFSETQ. CDR3 length equals 10 residues. The ends were cut back, 8 bases at V and 8 bases at J, with 10 bases in the middle. CDR3 residues: CARQAQGYTF. DNA for the CDR3: TGCGCCAGACAGGCCCAGGGCTACACCTTC.

There are a few counts of this clonotype. The rearrangement links TRBV12-3 or TRBV12-4 to TRBJ1-2; D is ambiguous. Trimming took 3 bases from V and 5 from J, leaving 10 bases between them. The CDR3 covers 13 residues. In DNA, the CDR3 is TGTGCCAGCAGTTTCGTCGGATATTATGGCTACACCTTC. It codes for CASSFVGYYGYTF.

The J gene is TRBJ1-2, the V gene TRBV12-3 or TRBV12-4; D remains ambiguous. CDR3 size: 14 residues. The germline V and J ends were trimmed by 6 bases and 6 bases, with 17 bases remaining between them. Here the CDR3 reads CASRPSPGAHGYTF. CDR3 nucleotides: TGTGCCAGCAGGCCGTCCCCCGGTGCTCATGGCTACACCTTC.

The rearrangement links TRBV7-9 to TRBJ2-5; 13 bases map to TRBD2. The germline gives CDR1 SEHNR, CDR2 FQNEAQ (reference sequence). The length of the CDR3 is 16 residues. Unmatched junction bases numbered 2, after V lost 4 bases and J lost 0 bases. CDR3 protein: CASSSGLAGDQETQYF. The CDR3 nucleotides are TGTGCCAGCAGCTCCGGACTAGCGGGGGACCAAGAGACCCAGTACTTC.

The chain recombines TRBV20-1 with TRBJ1-5, with D uncertain. Per the germline V gene, CDR1 is DFQATT and CDR2 is SNEGSKA (reference sequence). V lost 0 bases and J lost 7, with 22 bases in between. The CDR3 totals 17 residues. The CDR3 loop is CSARDLFWAGSEQPQHF. Here the CDR3 DNA reads TGCAGTGCTAGAGATCTTTTTTGGGCTGGAAGTGAACAGCCCCAGCATTTT.

This clonotype has ten or more counts. The chain has TRBV2 and TRBJ2-3; D remains ambiguous. The V and J ends lost 10 bases and 2 bases respectively, with 13 bases between them. The CDR3 length is 13 residues. From germline, CDR1 is SNHLY and CDR2 FYNNEI. CDR3 in amino acids: CATSEPFTDTQYF. In DNA form, the CDR3 reads TGTGCCACCTCAGAGCCCTTCACAGATACGCAGTATTTT.

J is TRBJ1-1 and V is TRBV3-1; unclear D gene. The CDR3 length is 16 residues. Germline assignment: CDR1 LGHDT and CDR2 YNNKEL (reference sequence). V was shortened by 3 bases and J by 1 base, with 15 bases between the two germline ends. This CDR3 is CASSQESIRGNTEAFF. Here the CDR3 DNA reads TGTGCCAGCAGCCAGGAGTCTATCCGGGGGAACACTGAAGCTTTCTTT.

This clonotype showed up just a few times. The chain joins TRBV28 to TRBJ1-1, with TRBD1 identical over 7 bases. The V gene end was trimmed by 6 bases and the J gene end by 4 bases; junction bases not matched to a gene: 11. Germline V gene data show CDR1 as MDHEN and CDR2 as SYDVKM. The CDR3 totals 15 residues. The CDR3 DNA is TGTGCCAGCAGATTTTTGACAGGGTCCGGCACTGAAGCTTTCTTT. Its protein is CASRFLTGSGTEAFF.

The rearrangement uses TRBV10-3 and TRBJ1-2; D gene unclear. V was clipped by 4 bases and J by 8 bases, with 17 bases between them. CDR1 is ENHRY, CDR2 SYGVKD, per germline. The CDR3 is 14 amino acids. CDR3 in DNA: TGTGCCATCAGTGCTTTGAGGGAGGTTAAAGGCTACACCTTC. Amino acids: CAISALREVKGYTF.

The sample holds a few counts of this clonotype. The rearrangement joins TRBV12-3 or TRBV12-4 to TRBJ2-3; the D is unclear. This CDR3 contains 13 residues. V was trimmed by 6 bases and J by 4 bases, leaving 11 bases between them. Here the CDR3 DNA reads TGTGCCAGCAGCCCACGGTGGGCAGATACGCAGTATTTT. This codes for CASSPRWADTQYF.

This CDR3 reads CASSVGGAGGEKLFF. For the CDR3, the DNA is TGTGCCAGCAGTGTTGGAGGGGCTGGAGGTGAAAAACTGTTTTTT. V usage is TRBV2 and J usage is TRBJ1-4; weak D call: TRBD1 (5 bases). This CDR3 spans 15 amino acids. V was cut by 4 bases and J by 7 bases, with 16 bases left in between. Germline V gene sequence: CDR1 SNHLY, CDR2 FYNNEI.

This clonotype was detected a few times. The chain is built from TRBV7-9 and TRBJ1-4; D call uncertain. V was shortened by 5 bases and J by 3 bases, with 16 bases between the two germline ends. There are 16 residues in the CDR3. Germline CDR1 reads SEHNR; CDR2 reads FQNEAQ (reference sequence). The CDR3 DNA reads TGTGCCAGCAGCGCTGCTCGGGGTGTACCTAATGAAAAACTGTTTTTT. Amino acids: CASSAARGVPNEKLFF.

The chain employs TRBV20-1 and TRBJ2-4; D gene ambiguous. Trimming left V 4 bases short and J 3 bases short, with 10 bases between. The germline gives CDR1 DFQATT, CDR2 SNEGSKA (reference sequence). The CDR3 is made up of 13 amino acids. The CDR3 DNA follows: TGCAGTGCTATACATATCGGCAAAAACATTCAGTACTTC. This codes for CSAIHIGKNIQYF.

The J gene is TRBJ2-7, the V gene TRBV20-1; D may be TRBD2 (5 bases). Per germline, CDR1 DFQATT and CDR2 SNEGSKA (reference sequence). V was clipped by 5 bases and J by 7 bases, with 18 bases between them. The CDR3 has 13 residues. The CDR3 reads CSAFRAEGMEQYF. DNA of the CDR3: TGCAGTGCTTTCCGGGCCGAGGGAATGGAGCAGTACTTC.

V and J are TRBV5-1 and TRBJ2-7; 7 positions match TRBD1. Germline lookup yields CDR1 SGHRS and CDR2 YFSETQ. The CDR3 is 12 residues long. Germline trimming cut 5 bases from V and 6 bases from J; bases unmatched to any gene: 5. CDR3 sequence reads: CASREGAREQYF. Written as DNA, the CDR3 is TGCGCCAGCAGAGAGGGGGCACGCGAGCAGTACTTC.

This clonotype was seen a few times. The gene calls are TRBV4-2 and TRBJ2-5, with TRBD2 matching 7 bases. The germline V gene has CDR1 LGHNA and CDR2 YNFKEQ. V lost 0 bases and J lost 2; bases outside the gene matches: 6. The CDR3 runs 16 residues. The CDR3 loop is CASSQDPAGRQETQYF. CDR3 coding DNA: TGTGCCAGCAGCCAAGATCCAGCGGGAAGGCAAGAGACCCAGTACTTC.

This clonotype has at least ten counts. This rearrangement joins TRBV7-2 to TRBJ1-2; TRBD1 is a possible D gene (5 bases). V lost 4 bases, J lost 7 bases, and 25 bases lay in between. CDR1 is SGHTA and CDR2 is FQGNSA in the germline V gene. The CDR3 has 17 amino acids. The CDR3 reads CASSSRRQGSSLVGYTF. CDR3 sequence (DNA): TGTGCCAGCAGCTCCCGAAGGCAGGGCAGCTCCCTCGTTGGCTACACCTTC.

The chain uses TRBV7-9 and TRBJ2-7; TRBD2 aligns across 8 bases. With 5 bases clipped from V and 5 bases from J, the junction kept 11 bases outside the gene matches. The CDR3 runs to 15 residues. Germline CDR1 SEHNR, CDR2 FQNEAQ (reference sequence). This CDR3 reads CASSTTGTRADEQYF. The CDR3 DNA sequence: TGTGCCAGCAGCACCACCGGGACTAGGGCTGACGAGCAGTACTTC. Full variable domain (remainder filled in from reference TRBV7-9 and TRBJ2-7): DTGVSQNPRHKITKRGQNVTFRCDPISEHNRLYWYRQTLGQGPEFLTYFQNEAQLEKSRLLSDRFSAERPKGSFSTLEIQRTEQGDSAMYLCASSTTGTRADEQYFGPGTRLTVT.

This clonotype occurred a few times. J is TRBJ2-5 and V is TRBV18, with unresolved D. Trimming removed 3 bases at V and 4 bases at J, with 12 bases between. CDR3 length equals 14 residues. Germline lookup yields CDR1 KGHSH and CDR2 LQKENI. The DNA for the CDR3 is TGTGCCAGCTCACCCGACCCGTCCCTAGAGACCCAGTACTTC. This gives the protein CASSPDPSLETQYF.

This clonotype was counted a few times. Here the CDR3 reads CASSLVDLENTEAFF. DNA of the CDR3: TGCGCCAGCAGCTTGGTGGACCTCGAGAACACTGAAGCTTTCTTT. The gene calls are TRBV5-1 and TRBJ1-1; D gene uncertain. Germline V gene data show CDR1 as SGHRS and CDR2 as YFSETQ. The V gene lost 0 bases and the J gene lost 1 base, with 10 bases spanning the gap. The CDR3 is 15 residues long. The variable domain in full, completed from reference TRBV5-1 and TRBJ1-1, reads KAGVTQTPRYLIKTRGQQVTLSCSPISGHRSVSWYQQTPGQGLQFLFEYFSETQRNKGNFPGRFSGRQFSNSRSEMNVSTLELGDSALYLCASSLVDLENTEAFFGQGTRLTVV.

V gene TRBV7-9 combines with J gene TRBJ2-3; D ambiguous. V gave up 3 bases and J gave up 1 base, with 8 bases separating them. The germline gives CDR1 SEHNR, CDR2 FQNEAQ (reference sequence). The CDR3 has 14 amino acids. The CDR3 DNA is TGTGCCAGCAGCTTCCGAGACGGCACAGATACGCAGTATTTT. The encoded protein is CASSFRDGTDTQYF.

This rearrangement joins TRBV3-1 to TRBJ1-5, with D perhaps matching TRBD1 (5 bases). The V gene's germline CDR1 is LGHDT and CDR2 YNNKEL (reference sequence). This CDR3 has 14 amino acids. The V gene lost 4 bases and the J gene lost 9 bases, with 16 bases spanning the gap. The CDR3 DNA sequence: TGTGCCAGCAGCCCTGACACCCTCGGGGGGCCCCAGCATTTT. Its protein is CASSPDTLGGPQHF.

This clonotype was observed at least ten times. This chain connects TRBV12-3 or TRBV12-4 to TRBJ1-2; D not resolved. The CDR3 is 14 amino acids. The ends were cut back, 7 bases at V and 8 bases at J, with 20 bases in the middle. The DNA of the CDR3 is TGTGCCAGCACCATAGAAAGGGCCGCGAGGGGCTACACCTTC. This translates into CASTIERAARGYTF.

The J gene is TRBJ2-3, the V gene TRBV27; TRBD2 matches 11 bases. Germline-derived CDR1 and CDR2 are MNHEY and SMNVEV (reference sequence). V lost 2 bases and J lost 7; bases outside the gene matches: 11. The CDR3 sequence is 17 residues long. The chain's CDR3 is CASSLEGTSGGWHTQYF. The CDR3 coding sequence is TGTGCCAGCAGTTTAGAAGGAACTAGCGGGGGTTGGCATACGCAGTATTTT.